One and the same sample provided the 6 T cell receptor beta chains below, sequenced in a study of cytomegalovirus exposure and HLA in healthy donors (dated by TCRdb to 2016 to 2017). Library prep was done by the immunoSEQ multiplex PCR assay. A mixture of 60 forward primers for TCR Vbeta segments and 13 reverse primers for TCR Jbeta segments was used in the multiplex PCR. TCRdb obtained this table from immuneACCESS and retained in-frame rearrangements with V and J assigned. These tables miss some clones; where compared with another copy, unresolved V genes account for less than half of the shortfall, and the remainder is unexplained. This sample gives around 19,000 clones in total; approximately 80% of them show up just once. The ten top clones hold over 20% of the sample. The sequenced sample was PBMCs. The receptors stem from a human donor in good health.

The rearrangement uses TRBV10-3 and TRBJ2-3; the D gene is possibly TRBD2 (6 bases). This CDR3 is built from 13 residues. Trimming cost V 4 bases and J 2 bases, with 7 bases left between them. CDR1 ENHRY and CDR2 SYGVKD come from the germline V gene. The CDR3 protein is CAISGGVTDTQYF. Written as DNA, the CDR3 is TGTGCCATCAGTGGGGGGGTCACAGATACGCAGTATTTT.

The CDR3 region has the DNA TGTGCCAGCAGGGGACACTGGGAGCAGTACTTC. This translates into CASRGHWEQYF. This chain joins TRBV2 and TRBJ2-7, with D possibly matching TRBD1 (6 bases). Trimming left V 6 bases short and J 7 bases short, with 10 bases between. Germline loops: CDR1 SNHLY, CDR2 FYNNEI. The CDR3 sequence is 11 residues long.

CDR3 sequence: CASSHRETNEQFF. The CDR3 bases are TGTGCCAGCAGTCACCGGGAGACCAATGAGCAGTTCTTC. V is TRBV6-5 and J is TRBJ2-1; possible D gene TRBD2, 6 bases. The CDR3 loop spans 13 amino acids. The germline CDR1 and CDR2 sequences are MNHEY and SVGAGI. With 5 bases removed from V and 6 bases from J, the gap between germline ends came to 11 bases.

DNA of the CDR3: TGTGCCAGCAGCGTTGGGACAGGGCGGTATCAGCCCCAGCATTTT. Encoded protein: CASSVGTGRYQPQHF. The chain joins TRBV28 to TRBJ1-5, with 9 bases that match TRBD1. The CDR3 runs 15 residues. The V and J ends lost 6 bases and 5 bases, in that order; junction bases with no gene match: 8. Looked up from germline, CDR1 is MDHEN and CDR2 is SYDVKM.

The chain has TRBV11-2 and TRBJ2-1; D is possibly TRBD1 (6 bases). Trimming pared 4 bases from V and 11 bases from J, leaving 15 bases between. The CDR3 has 13 amino acids. Per the germline V gene, CDR1 is SGHAT and CDR2 is FQNNGV. The CDR3 loop reads CASSSRQVLKQFF. CDR3 DNA: TGTGCCAGCAGCTCGAGACAGGTTCTTAAGCAGTTCTTC.

The J gene is TRBJ2-3, the V gene TRBV9; 7 bases fit TRBD2. CDR1 SGDLS and CDR2 YYNGEE come from the germline V gene. The V and J ends lost 0 bases and 4 bases, in that order; junction bases with no gene match: 8. This CDR3 contains 16 residues. Written as DNA, the CDR3 is TGTGCCAGCAGCGTAGGACCTGCGGGAGCAGCAGATACGCAGTATTTT. This encodes CASSVGPAGAADTQYF.